Listed below are T cell receptor beta chains from one sample, sequenced in a study of blood T cells in healthy people across ages. TCRdb re-called the 5' RACE reads through MiXCR, storing one row per CDR3 protein. This table has more than 600,000 distinct CDR3 sequences, 20% to 30% appearing once. This sample was also put to use in a study of T cells of mothers and their children.

The sample consisted of blood. The source is a boy aged 5-17 years in good health. Both conserved end residues are part of each CDR3. D genes are given only for firm matches. A row's size may be missing; if present it is once, few, many or a size class.

j_call,d_call,clone_size,v_call,cdr3_aa,cdr3_nt
TRBJ2-1,-,-,TRBV5-6,CASSQNPTTYNEQFF,TGTGCCAGCAGCCAGAACCCCACCACCTACAATGAGCAGTTCTTC
TRBJ2-7,-,-,TRBV3-1,CASSSANSTGTAYEQYF,TGTGCCAGCAGCTCCGCAAACAGCACAGGGACCGCCTACGAGCAGTACTTC
TRBJ1-2,-,few,TRBV19,CASRQEGYGYTF,TGTGCCAGTAGGCAAGAGGGTTATGGCTACACCTTC
TRBJ2-4,TRBD1,-,TRBV4-1,CASSQDPRTGIMDIQYF,TGCGCCAGCAGCCAAGATCCTCGGACAGGGATTATGGACATTCAGTACTTC
TRBJ2-2,TRBD1,few,TRBV6-1,CASSKRDRVNTGELFF,TGTGCCAGCAGCAAGAGGGACAGAGTTAACACCGGGGAGCTGTTTTTT
TRBJ2-1,TRBD2,few,TRBV11-2,CASSLTSGGENEQFF,TGTGCCAGCAGCTTGACTAGCGGGGGGGAAAATGAGCAGTTCTTC
TRBJ1-1,-,-,TRBV7-6,CASSLAADASGRNTEAFF,TGTGCCAGCAGCTTAGCTGCTGACGCCTCCGGGCGGAACACTGAAGCTTTCTTT
TRBJ2-7,-,few,TRBV4-3,CASSQGRGRRAYEQYF,TGCGCCAGCAGCCAAGGTAGAGGCAGACGCGCCTACGAGCAGTACTTC
TRBJ1-1,-,few,TRBV9,CASSVVSMNTEAFF,TGTGCCAGCAGCGTAGTGTCAATGAACACTGAAGCTTTCTTT
TRBJ2-7,-,few,TRBV29-1,CSVGVGPRAYEQYF,TGCAGCGTTGGGGTGGGGCCTCGTGCCTACGAGCAGTACTTC
TRBJ2-5,TRBD2,few,TRBV20-1,CSARDWRGGWETQYF,TGCAGTGCTAGGGATTGGCGGGGGGGCTGGGAGACCCAGTACTTC
TRBJ2-3,TRBD2,-,TRBV9,CASSVAREGGLDTQYF,TGTGCCAGCAGCGTAGCGCGGGAGGGAGGATTAGATACGCAGTATTTT
TRBJ1-1,-,many,TRBV5-1,CASSLGSTEAFF,TGCGCCAGCAGCTTGGGGTCCACTGAAGCTTTCTTT
TRBJ2-4,-,-,TRBV9,CASSAGGFFDIQYF,TGTGCCAGCAGCGCAGGGGGGTTTTTCGACATTCAGTACTTC
TRBJ2-5,TRBD2,-,TRBV29-1,CSVFNSGQETQYF,TGCAGCGTTTTTAATAGCGGGCAAGAGACCCAGTACTTC
TRBJ2-6,TRBD2,-,TRBV28,CASSLSTSGISGANVLTF,TGTGCCAGCAGTTTGTCGACTAGCGGGATATCTGGGGCCAACGTCCTGACTTTC
TRBJ1-4,-,-,TRBV7-9,CASSPRIDEKLFF,TGTGCCAGCAGCCCCCGGATAGATGAAAAACTGTTTTTT
TRBJ2-3,-,few,TRBV5-1,CASRPQGTDTQYF,TGCGCCAGCAGACCCCAGGGCACAGATACGCAGTATTTT
TRBJ2-1,TRBD2,-,TRBV29-1,CSVVPGGGNEQFF,TGCAGCGTTGTACCGGGAGGAGGTAATGAGCAGTTCTTC
TRBJ2-1,-,-,TRBV9,CASSPRGQGGSGEQFF,TGTGCCAGCAGCCCGAGGGGTCAGGGGGGGTCGGGTGAGCAGTTCTTC
TRBJ2-5,TRBD1,-,TRBV6-5,CASTDRGVETQYF,TGTGCCAGCACTGACAGGGGAGTAGAGACCCAGTACTTC
TRBJ1-4,TRBD1,many,TRBV29-1,CSVQPEQGAYEKLFF,TGCAGCGTTCAACCCGAACAGGGGGCGTATGAAAAACTGTTTTTT
TRBJ1-1,-,-,TRBV10-3,CAISESRTATEAFF,TGTGCCATCAGTGAGTCGAGGACAGCCACTGAAGCTTTCTTT
TRBJ2-7,TRBD2,few,TRBV12-5,CASGPSPRTSSGHYEQYF,TGTGCTAGTGGTCCCTCCCCCAGGACTTCTAGCGGGCACTACGAGCAGTACTTC
TRBJ2-7,TRBD2,-,TRBV3-1,CASSLLASGTEQYF,TGTGCCAGCAGCCTATTGGCTAGCGGGACCGAGCAGTACTTC
TRBJ1-1,-,few,TRBV6-5,CASSSDLGRGNTEAFF,TGTGCCAGCAGTTCCGACCTGGGGAGGGGGAACACTGAAGCTTTCTTT
TRBJ1-2,TRBD1,few,TRBV7-9,CASSSGGEGYTF,TGTGCCAGCTCTTCAGGGGGCGAAGGCTACACCTTC
TRBJ2-1,TRBD2,-,TRBV3-1,CASSQLAGNVYNEQFF,TGTGCCAGCAGCCAATTAGCGGGGAACGTGTACAATGAGCAGTTCTTC
TRBJ2-3,-,few,TRBV27,CASSIPGSDTQYF,TGTGCCAGCAGCATCCCAGGATCAGATACGCAGTATTTT
TRBJ1-2,-,many,TRBV29-1,CSVETSYYGYTF,TGCAGCGTTGAGACGTCTTACTATGGCTACACCTTC
TRBJ2-2,-,-,TRBV12-5,CASDFGTGELFF,TGTGCTAGTGACTTCGGCACCGGGGAGCTGTTTTTT
TRBJ1-2,-,few,TRBV12-3/TRBV12-4,CASSLVGANYGYTF,TGTGCCAGCAGTTTAGTAGGAGCTAACTATGGCTACACCTTC
TRBJ2-7,TRBD2,few,TRBV29-1,CSVLGGSGYEQYF,TGCAGCGTTCTGGGCGGGAGCGGCTACGAGCAGTACTTC
TRBJ2-2,-,few,TRBV11-2,CASSLQFGGPNTGELFF,TGTGCCAGCAGCTTACAGTTCGGGGGCCCTAACACCGGGGAGCTGTTTTTT
TRBJ2-4,-,few,TRBV7-2,CASSPMAKNIQYF,TGTGCCAGCAGCCCGATGGCCAAAAACATTCAGTACTTC
TRBJ2-1,-,-,TRBV4-3,CASSQVNRGGGEQFF,TGCGCCAGCAGCCAAGTCAACAGGGGGGGGGGTGAGCAGTTCTTC
TRBJ2-3,TRBD2,few,TRBV29-1,CSAIASGRAADTQYF,TGCAGCGCCATCGCTAGCGGGAGGGCTGCAGATACGCAGTATTTT
TRBJ2-1,-,-,TRBV27,CASGYAEQFF,TGTGCCAGCGGATACGCTGAGCAGTTCTTC
TRBJ2-5,-,few,TRBV29-1,CSVEAYPESSF,TGCAGCGTTGAGGCCTACCCTGAGTCGAGCTTC
TRBJ2-1,TRBD2,-,TRBV10-3,CATSEPSGGPGEQFF,TGTGCCACCAGTGAGCCCAGCGGGGGGCCCGGTGAGCAGTTCTTC
TRBJ2-3,-,few,TRBV29-1,CSAAFAGYTDTQYF,TGCAGCGCTGCTTTCGCCGGATACACAGATACGCAGTATTTT
TRBJ2-5,-,few,TRBV12-3/TRBV12-4,CASSLAGTPLYAQYF,TGTGCCAGCAGTTTAGCGGGGACACCTCTATATGCCCAGTACTTC
TRBJ2-7,-,-,TRBV19,CASSASLTYEQYF,TGTGCCAGTAGTGCCTCTTTAACCTACGAGCAGTACTTC